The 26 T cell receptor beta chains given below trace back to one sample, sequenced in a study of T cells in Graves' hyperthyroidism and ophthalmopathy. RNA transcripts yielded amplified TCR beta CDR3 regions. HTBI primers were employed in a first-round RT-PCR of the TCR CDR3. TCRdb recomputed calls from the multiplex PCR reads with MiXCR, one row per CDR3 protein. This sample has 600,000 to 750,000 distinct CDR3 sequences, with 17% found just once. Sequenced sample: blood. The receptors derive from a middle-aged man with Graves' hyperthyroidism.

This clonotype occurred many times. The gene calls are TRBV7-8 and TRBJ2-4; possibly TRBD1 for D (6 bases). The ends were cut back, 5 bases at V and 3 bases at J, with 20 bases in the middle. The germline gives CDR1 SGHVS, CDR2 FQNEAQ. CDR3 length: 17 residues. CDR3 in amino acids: CASSPHPRGNDKNIQYF. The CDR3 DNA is TGTGCCAGCAGCCCCCACCCCAGGGGTAACGACAAAAACATTCAGTACTTC.

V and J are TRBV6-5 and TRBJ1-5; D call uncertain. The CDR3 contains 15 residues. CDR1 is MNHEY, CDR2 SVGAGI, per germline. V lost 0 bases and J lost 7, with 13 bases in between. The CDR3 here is CASSYSLGDGQPQHF. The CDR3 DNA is TGTGCCAGCAGTTACTCACTCGGGGATGGACAGCCCCAGCATTTT.

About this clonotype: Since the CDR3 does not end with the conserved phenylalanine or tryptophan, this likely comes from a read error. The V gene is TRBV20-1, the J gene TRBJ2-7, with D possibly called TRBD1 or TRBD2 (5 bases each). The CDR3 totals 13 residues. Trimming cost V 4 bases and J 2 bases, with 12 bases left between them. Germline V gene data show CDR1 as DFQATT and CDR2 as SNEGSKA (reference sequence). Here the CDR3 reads CSAKGTSTYEQYS. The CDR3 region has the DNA TGCAGTGCTAAAGGGACCTCTACCTACGAGCAGTACTCC.

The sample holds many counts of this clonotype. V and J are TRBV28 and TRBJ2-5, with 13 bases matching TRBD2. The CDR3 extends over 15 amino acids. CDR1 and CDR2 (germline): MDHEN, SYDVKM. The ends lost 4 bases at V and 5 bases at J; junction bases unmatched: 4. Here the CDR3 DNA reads TGTGCCAGCAGTTCACCGGGACTAGCGGGGGAGACCCAGTACTTC. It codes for CASSSPGLAGETQYF.

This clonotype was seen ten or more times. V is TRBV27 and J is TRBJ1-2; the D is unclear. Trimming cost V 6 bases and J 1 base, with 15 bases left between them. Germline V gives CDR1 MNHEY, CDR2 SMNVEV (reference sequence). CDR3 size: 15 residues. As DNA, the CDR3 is TGTGCCAGCAGGCCGCGACAAGGACTTAACTATGGCTACACCTTC. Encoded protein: CASRPRQGLNYGYTF.

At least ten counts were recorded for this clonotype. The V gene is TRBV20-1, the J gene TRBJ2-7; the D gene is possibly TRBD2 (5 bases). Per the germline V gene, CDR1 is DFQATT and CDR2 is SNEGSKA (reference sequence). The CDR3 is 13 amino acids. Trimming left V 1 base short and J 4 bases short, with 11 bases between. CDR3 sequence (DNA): TGCAGTGCTAGAGGTGGGAAGCGGTACGAGCAGTACTTC. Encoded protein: CSARGGKRYEQYF.

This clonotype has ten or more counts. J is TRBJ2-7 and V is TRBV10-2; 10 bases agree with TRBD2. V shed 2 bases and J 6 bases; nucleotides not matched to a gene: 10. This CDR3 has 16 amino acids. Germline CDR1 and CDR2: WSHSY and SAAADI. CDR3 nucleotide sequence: TGCGCCAGCAGTGAGAGTCTAGCGGGAGTATCGGGCGAGCAGTACTTC. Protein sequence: CASSESLAGVSGEQYF.

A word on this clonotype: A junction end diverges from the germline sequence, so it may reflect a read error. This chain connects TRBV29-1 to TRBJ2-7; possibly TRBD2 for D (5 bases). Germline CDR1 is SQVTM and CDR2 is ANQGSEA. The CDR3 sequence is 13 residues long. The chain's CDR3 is CSIDFEGLYEQYF. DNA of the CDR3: TGCAGCATTGACTTTGAGGGTCTCTACGAGCAGTACTTC.

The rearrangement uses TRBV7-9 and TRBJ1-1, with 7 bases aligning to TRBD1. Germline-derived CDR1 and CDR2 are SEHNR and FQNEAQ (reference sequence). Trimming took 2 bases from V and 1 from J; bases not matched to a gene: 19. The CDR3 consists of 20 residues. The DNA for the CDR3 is TGTGCCAGCAGCTTACGCAAACCCGGGACAGCAGGGAATTGGAACACTGAAGCTTTCTTT. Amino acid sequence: CASSLRKPGTAGNWNTEAFF.

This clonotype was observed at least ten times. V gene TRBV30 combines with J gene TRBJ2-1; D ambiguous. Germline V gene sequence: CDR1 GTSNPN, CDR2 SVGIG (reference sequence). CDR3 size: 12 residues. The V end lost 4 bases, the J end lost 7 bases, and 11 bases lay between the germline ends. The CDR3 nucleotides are TGTGCCTGGACCCTCGGAGAGAATGAGCAGTTCTTC. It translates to CAWTLGENEQFF.

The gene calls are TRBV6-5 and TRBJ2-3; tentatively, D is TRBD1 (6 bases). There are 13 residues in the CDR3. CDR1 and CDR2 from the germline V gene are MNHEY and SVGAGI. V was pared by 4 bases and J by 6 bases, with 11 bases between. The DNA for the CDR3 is TGTGCCAGCAGTTTAACAGGGATGGATACGCAGTATTTT. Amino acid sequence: CASSLTGMDTQYF.

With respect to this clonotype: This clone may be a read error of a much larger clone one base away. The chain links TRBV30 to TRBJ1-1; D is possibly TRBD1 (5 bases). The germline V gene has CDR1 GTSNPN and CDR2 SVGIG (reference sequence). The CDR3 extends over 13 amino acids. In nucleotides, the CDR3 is TGTGCCTGGAGTAGGGGCTCGGACACTGAGGCTTTCTTT. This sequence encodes CAWSRGSDTEAFF. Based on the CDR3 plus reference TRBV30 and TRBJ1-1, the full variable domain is SQTIHQWPATLVQPVGSPLSLECTVEGTSNPNLYWYRQAAGRGLQLLFYSVGIGQISSEVPQNLSASRPQDRQFILSSKKLLLSDSGFYLCAWSRGSDTEAFFGQGTRLTVV.

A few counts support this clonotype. The DNA of the CDR3 is TGCAGTCCCCCAGGAAGGCAAGAGACCCAGTACTTC. This encodes CSPPGRQETQYF. The chain uses TRBV20-1 and TRBJ2-5; D remains ambiguous. Trimming shortened V by 8 bases and J by 2 bases, and 12 bases separated the two germline ends. This CDR3 contains 12 residues. From germline, CDR1 is DFQATT and CDR2 SNEGSKA (reference sequence).

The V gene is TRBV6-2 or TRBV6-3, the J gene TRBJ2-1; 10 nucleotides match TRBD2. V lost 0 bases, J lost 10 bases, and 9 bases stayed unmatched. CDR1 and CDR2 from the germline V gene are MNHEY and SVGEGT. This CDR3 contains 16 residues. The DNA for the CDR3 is TGTGCCAGCAGTTACTCGAAAGCTAGCGGGAGCCGAGAGCAGTTCTTC. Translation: CASSYSKASGSREQFF.

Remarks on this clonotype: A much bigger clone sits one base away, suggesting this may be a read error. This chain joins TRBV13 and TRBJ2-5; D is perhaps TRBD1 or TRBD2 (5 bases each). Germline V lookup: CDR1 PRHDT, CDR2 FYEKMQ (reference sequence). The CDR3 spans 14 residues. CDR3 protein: CASSLTGPPETRYF. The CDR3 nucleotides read TGTGCCAGCAGCTTAACGGGACCACCAGAGACCCGGTACTTC.

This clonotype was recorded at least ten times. The CDR3 DNA reads as TGCAGTGCTAGAGACCCAGGGCGCAATGAGCAGTTCTTC. Protein: CSARDPGRNEQFF. V is TRBV20-1 and J is TRBJ2-1; weak D call: TRBD1 (5 bases). The ends were cut back, 0 bases at V and 6 bases at J, with 9 bases in the middle. Germline V lookup: CDR1 DFQATT, CDR2 SNEGSKA (reference sequence). This CDR3 contains 13 residues.

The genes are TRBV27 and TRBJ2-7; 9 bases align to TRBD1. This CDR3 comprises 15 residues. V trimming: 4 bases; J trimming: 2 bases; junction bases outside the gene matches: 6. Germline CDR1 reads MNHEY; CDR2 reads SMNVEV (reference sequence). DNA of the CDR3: TGTGCCAGCAGTTCTTCCGGGACAGGGACCTACGAGCAGTACTTC. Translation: CASSSSGTGTYEQYF.

CDR3 region: CASSNERPGGGGELFF. In DNA, the CDR3 is TGTGCCAGTAGTAACGAAAGACCAGGGGGCGGCGGGGAGCTGTTTTTT. This sequence joins TRBV19 and TRBJ2-2; 8 bases map to TRBD1. CDR1 and CDR2 from the germline V gene are LNHDA and SQIVND (reference sequence). There are 16 residues in the CDR3. The trim removed 4 bases at V and 7 bases at J, leaving 11 bases unmatched. Supplemented by reference TRBV19 and TRBJ2-2, the full variable domain reads DGGITQSPKYLFRKEGQNVTLSCEQNLNHDAMYWYRQDPGQGLRLIYYSQIVNDFQKGDIAEGYSVSREKKESFPLTVTSAQKNPTAFYLCASSNERPGGGGELFFGEGSRLTVL.

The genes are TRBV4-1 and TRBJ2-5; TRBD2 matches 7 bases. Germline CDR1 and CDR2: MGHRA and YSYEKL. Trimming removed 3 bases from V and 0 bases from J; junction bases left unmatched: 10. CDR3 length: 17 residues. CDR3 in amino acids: CASSQQKASGDQETQYF. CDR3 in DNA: TGCGCCAGCAGCCAGCAAAAGGCTAGCGGAGACCAAGAGACCCAGTACTTC.

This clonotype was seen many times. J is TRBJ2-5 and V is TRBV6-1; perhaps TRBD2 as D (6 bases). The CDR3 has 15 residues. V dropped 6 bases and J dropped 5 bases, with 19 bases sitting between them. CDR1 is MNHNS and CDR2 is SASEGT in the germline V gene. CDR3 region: CASSRGYSTSETQYF. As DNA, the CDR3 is TGTGCCAGCAGCCGGGGGTATAGTACGTCGGAGACCCAGTACTTC.

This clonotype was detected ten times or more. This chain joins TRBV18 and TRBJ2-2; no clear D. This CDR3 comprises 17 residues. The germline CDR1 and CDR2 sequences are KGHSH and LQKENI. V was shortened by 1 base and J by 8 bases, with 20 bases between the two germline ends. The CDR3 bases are TGTGCCAGCTCACCACGGCAGATGACTGGAGCCGAGGGGGAGCTGTTTTTT. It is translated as CASSPRQMTGAEGELFF.

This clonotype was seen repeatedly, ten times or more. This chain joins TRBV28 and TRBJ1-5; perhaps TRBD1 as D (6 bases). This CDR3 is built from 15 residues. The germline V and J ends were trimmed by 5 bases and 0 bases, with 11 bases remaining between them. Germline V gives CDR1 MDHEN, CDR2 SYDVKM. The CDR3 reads CASSRTGSSNQPQHF. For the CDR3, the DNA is TGTGCCAGCAGTCGAACAGGGAGTAGCAATCAGCCCCAGCATTTT.

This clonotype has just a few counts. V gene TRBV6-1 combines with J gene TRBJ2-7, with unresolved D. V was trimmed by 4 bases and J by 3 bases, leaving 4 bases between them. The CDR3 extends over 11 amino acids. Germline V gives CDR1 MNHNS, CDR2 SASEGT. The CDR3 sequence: CASSGYYEQYF. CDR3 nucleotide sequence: TGTGCCAGCAGTGGATACTACGAGCAGTACTTC.

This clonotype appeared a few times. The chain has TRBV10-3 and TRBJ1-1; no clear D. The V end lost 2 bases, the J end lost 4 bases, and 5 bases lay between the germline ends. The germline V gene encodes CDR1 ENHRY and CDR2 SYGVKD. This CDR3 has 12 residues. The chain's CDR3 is CAISEGITEAFF. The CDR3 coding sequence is TGTGCCATCAGTGAGGGCATCACTGAAGCTTTCTTT.

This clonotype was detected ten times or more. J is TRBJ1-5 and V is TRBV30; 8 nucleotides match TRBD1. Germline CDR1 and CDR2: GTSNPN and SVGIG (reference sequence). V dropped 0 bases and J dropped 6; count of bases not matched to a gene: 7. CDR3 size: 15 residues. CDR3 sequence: CAWSVFSGGGQPQHF. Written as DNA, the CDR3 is TGTGCCTGGAGTGTATTCTCAGGGGGCGGTCAGCCCCAGCATTTT.

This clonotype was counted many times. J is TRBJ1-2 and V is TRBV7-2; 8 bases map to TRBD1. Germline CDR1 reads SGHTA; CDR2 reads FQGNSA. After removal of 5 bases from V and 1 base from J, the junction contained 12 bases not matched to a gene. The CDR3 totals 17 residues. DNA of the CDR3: TGTGCCAGCAGCCTATCGGGACAGGCCATCCGTAACTATGGCTACACCTTC. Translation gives CASSLSGQAIRNYGYTF.